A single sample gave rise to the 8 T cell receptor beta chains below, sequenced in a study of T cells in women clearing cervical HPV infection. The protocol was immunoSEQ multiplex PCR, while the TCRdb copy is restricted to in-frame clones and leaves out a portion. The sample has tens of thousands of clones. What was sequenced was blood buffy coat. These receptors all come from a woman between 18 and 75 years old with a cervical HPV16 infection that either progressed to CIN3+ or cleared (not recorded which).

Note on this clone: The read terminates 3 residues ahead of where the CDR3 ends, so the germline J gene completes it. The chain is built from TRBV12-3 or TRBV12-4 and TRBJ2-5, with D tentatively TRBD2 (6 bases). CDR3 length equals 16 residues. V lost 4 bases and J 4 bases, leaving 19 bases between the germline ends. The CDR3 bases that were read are TGTGCCAGCAGTTCCCCCCGGGGGAAAGGATCAGAGACC. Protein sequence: CASSSPRGKGSET. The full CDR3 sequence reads CASSSPRGKGSETQYF.

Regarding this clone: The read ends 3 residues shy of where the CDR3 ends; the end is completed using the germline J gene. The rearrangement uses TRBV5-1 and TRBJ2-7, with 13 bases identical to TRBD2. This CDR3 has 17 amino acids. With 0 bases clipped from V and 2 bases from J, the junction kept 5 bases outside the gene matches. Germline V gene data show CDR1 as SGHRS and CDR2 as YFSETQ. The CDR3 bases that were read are TGCGCCAGCAGCTTGGGGACTAGCGGGAGAAGCACCTACGAG. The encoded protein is CASSLGTSGRSTYE. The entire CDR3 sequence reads CASSLGTSGRSTYEQYF.

The CDR3 loop is CASSLVTGTGELFF. CDR3 DNA (partial): TGCGCCAGCAGCTTGGTCACAGGGACCGGGGAG. This chain joins TRBV5-1 and TRBJ2-2, with D maybe TRBD1 (6 bases). The read terminates 3 residues before the CDR3 end, so the remaining end is supplied by the germline J gene. This CDR3 region has 14 residues. Looked up from germline, CDR1 is SGHRS and CDR2 is YFSETQ. Trimming pared 0 bases from V and 5 bases from J, leaving 8 bases between.

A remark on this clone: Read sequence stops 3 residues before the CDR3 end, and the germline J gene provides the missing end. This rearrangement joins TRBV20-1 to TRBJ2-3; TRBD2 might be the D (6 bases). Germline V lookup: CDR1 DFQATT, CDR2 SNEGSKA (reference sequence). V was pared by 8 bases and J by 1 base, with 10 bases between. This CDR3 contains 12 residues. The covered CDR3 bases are TGCAGTCTAGCGTTTGGCACAGATACG. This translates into CSLAFGTDT. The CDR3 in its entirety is CSLAFGTDTQYF.

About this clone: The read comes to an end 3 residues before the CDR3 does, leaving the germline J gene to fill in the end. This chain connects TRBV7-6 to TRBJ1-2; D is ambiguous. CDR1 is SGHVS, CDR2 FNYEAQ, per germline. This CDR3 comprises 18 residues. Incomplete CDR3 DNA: TGTGCCAGCAGCTTAGCCAGAGTGGGCAGCGGGAGGCACAATGAC. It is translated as CASSLARVGSGRHND. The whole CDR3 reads CASSLARVGSGRHNDYTF. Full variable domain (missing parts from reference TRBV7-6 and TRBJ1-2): GAGVSQSPRYKVTKRGQDVALRCDPISGHVSLYWYRQALGQGPEFLTYFNYEAQQDKSGLPNDRFSAERPEGSISTLTIQRTEQRDSAMYRCASSLARVGSGRHNDYTFGSGTRLTVV.

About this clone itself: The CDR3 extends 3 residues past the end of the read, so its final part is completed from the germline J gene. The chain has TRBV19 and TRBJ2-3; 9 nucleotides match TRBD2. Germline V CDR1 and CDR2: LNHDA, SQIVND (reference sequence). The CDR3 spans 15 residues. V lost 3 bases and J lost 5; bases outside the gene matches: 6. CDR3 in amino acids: CASSISSGSKDTQYF. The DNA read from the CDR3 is TGTGCCAGTAGTATCAGTAGCGGGAGTAAAGATACG.

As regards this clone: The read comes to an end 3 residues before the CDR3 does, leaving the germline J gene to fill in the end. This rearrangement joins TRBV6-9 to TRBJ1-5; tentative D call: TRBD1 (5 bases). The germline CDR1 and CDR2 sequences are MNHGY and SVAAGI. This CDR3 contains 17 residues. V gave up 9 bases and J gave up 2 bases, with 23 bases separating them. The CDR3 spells CARNRQGFDRGNQPQHF. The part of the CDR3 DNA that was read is TGTGCCAGGAATCGGCAGGGATTCGATAGGGGCAATCAGCCC.

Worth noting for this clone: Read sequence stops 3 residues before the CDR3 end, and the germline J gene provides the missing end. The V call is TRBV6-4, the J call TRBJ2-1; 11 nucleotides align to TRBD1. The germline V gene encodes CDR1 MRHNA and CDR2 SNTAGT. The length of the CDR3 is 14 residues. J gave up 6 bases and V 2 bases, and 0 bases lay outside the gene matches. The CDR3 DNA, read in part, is TGTGCCAGCAGTGACGGGACAGGGGGCAATGAG. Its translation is CASSDGTGGNE. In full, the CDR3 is CASSDGTGGNEQFF.